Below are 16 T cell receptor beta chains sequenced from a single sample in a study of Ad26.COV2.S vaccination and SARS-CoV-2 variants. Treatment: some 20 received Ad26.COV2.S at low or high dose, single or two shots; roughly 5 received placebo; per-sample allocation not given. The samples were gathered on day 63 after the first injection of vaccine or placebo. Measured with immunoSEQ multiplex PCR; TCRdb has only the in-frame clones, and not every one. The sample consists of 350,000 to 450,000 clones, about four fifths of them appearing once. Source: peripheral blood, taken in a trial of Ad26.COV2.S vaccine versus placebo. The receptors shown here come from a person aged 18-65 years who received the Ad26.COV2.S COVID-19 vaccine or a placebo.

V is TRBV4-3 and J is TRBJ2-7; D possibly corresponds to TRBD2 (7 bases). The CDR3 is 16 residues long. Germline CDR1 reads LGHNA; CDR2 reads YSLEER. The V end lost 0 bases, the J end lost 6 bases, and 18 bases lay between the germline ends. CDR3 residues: CASSQDFGQGRAEQYF. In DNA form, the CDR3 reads TGCGCCAGCAGCCAAGATTTCGGTCAGGGGAGGGCCGAGCAGTACTTC.

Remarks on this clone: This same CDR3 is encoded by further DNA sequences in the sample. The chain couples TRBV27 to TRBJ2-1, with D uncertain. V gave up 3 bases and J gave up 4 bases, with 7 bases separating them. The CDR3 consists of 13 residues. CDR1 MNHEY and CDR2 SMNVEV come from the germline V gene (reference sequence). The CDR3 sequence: CASSLEPYNEQFF. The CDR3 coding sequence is TGTGCCAGCAGTTTGGAGCCTTACAATGAGCAGTTCTTC.

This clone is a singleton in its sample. The CDR3 spells CASSFGSNEQFF. CDR3 coding DNA: TGTGCCAGCAGCTTTGGCAGCAATGAGCAGTTCTTC. The rearrangement joins TRBV11-3 to TRBJ2-1; the D is unclear. V gave up 3 bases and J gave up 6 bases, with 6 bases separating them. Germline CDR1 reads SGHNT; CDR2 reads YENEEA. There are 12 residues in the CDR3.

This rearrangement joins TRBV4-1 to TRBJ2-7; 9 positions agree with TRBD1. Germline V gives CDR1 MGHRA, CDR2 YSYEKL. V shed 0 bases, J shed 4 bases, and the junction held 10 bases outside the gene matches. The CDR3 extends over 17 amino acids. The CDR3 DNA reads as TGCGCCAGCAGCCAAGACTGGGGTTGGGACAGGGCATACGAGCAGTACTTC. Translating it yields CASSQDWGWDRAYEQYF.

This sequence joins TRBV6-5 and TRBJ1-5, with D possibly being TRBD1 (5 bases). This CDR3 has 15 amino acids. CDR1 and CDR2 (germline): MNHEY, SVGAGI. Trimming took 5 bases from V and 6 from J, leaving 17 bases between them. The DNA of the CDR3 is TGTGCCAGCAGTCCCGACAGTGGAATAATTCAGCCCCAGCATTTT. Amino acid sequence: CASSPDSGIIQPQHF.

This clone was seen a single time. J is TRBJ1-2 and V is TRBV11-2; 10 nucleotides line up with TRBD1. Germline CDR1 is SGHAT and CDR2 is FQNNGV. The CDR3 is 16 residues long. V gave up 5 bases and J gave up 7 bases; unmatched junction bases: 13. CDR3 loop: CASSGLRQTGGSGYTF. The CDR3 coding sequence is TGTGCCAGCAGCGGACTGCGGCAGACAGGGGGCAGTGGCTACACCTTC.

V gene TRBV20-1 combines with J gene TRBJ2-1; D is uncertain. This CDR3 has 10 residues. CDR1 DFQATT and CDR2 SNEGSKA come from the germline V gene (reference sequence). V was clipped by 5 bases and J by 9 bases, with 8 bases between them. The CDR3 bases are TGCAGTGCTCGCAGCCGTGAGCAGTTCTTC. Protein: CSARSREQFF.

The CDR3 DNA reads as TGTGCCACCAGTGATGACCCTGGGGTAAACACTGAAGCTTTCTTT. Amino acids: CATSDDPGVNTEAFF. The chain carries TRBV24-1 and TRBJ1-1; D is uncertain. The CDR3 has 15 residues. Trimming cost V 3 bases and J 2 bases, with 12 bases left between them. The V gene's germline CDR1 is KGHDR and CDR2 SFDVKD.

The CDR3 here is CASSFSGSTGYEQYF. The CDR3 region has the DNA TGTGCCAGCAGCTTTAGCGGGAGTACGGGCTACGAGCAGTACTTC. This chain links TRBV11-3 with TRBJ2-7; 9 bases are shared with TRBD2. The length of the CDR3 is 15 residues. CDR1 and CDR2 (germline): SGHNT, YENEEA. J was trimmed by 3 bases and V by 3 bases; bases with no gene match: 6.

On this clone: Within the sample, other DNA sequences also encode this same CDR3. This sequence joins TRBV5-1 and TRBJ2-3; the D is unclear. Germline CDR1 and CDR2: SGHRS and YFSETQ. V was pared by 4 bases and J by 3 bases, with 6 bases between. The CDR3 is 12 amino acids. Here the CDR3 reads CASSPATDTQYF. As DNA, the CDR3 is TGCGCCAGCAGCCCGGCGACAGATACGCAGTATTTT.

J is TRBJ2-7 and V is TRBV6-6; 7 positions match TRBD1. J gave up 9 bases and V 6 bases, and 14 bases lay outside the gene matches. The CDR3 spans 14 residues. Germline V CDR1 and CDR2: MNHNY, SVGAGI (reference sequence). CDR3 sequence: CASRTGQESYGQYF. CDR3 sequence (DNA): TGTGCCAGCAGGACCGGACAGGAATCGTATGGGCAGTACTTC.

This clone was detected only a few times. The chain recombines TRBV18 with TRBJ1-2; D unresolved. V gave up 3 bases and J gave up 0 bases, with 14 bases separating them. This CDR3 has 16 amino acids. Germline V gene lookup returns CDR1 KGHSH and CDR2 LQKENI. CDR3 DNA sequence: TGTGCCAGCTCACCTCTCGACACACAGACTAACTATGGCTACACCTTC. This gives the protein CASSPLDTQTNYGYTF.

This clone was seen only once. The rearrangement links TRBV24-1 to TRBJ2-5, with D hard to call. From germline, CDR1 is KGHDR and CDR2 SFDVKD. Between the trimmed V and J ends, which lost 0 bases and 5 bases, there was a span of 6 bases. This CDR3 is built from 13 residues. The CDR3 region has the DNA TGTGCCACCAGTGATTTGACGGAGGAGACCCAGTACTTC. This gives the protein CATSDLTEETQYF.

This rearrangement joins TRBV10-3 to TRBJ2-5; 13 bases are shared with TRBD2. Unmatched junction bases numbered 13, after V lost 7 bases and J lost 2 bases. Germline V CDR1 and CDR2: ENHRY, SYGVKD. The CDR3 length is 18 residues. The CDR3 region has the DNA TGTGCCATCAAACCTGGACTAGCGGGAGTAGGGGGACAAGAGACCCAGTACTTC. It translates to CAIKPGLAGVGGQETQYF.

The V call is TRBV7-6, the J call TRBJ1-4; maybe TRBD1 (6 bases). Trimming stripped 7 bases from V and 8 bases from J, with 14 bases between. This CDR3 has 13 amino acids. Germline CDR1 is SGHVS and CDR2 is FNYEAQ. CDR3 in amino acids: CASTGGSGEKLFF. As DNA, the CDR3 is TGTGCCAGCACCGGGGGCTCGGGAGAAAAACTGTTTTTT.

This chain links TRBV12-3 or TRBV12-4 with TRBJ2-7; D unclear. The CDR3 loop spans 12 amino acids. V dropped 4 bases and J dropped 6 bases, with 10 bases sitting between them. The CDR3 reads CASSSRRSEQYF. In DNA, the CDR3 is TGTGCCAGCAGTTCCAGGAGATCCGAGCAGTACTTC.